Below are 18 T cell receptor beta chains sequenced from a single sample in a study of cytomegalovirus exposure and HLA in healthy donors (dated by TCRdb to 2017 to 2019). Library generation was performed with the immunoSEQ multiplex PCR assay. For the multiplex PCR, a mixture combining 60 forward primers for TCR Vbeta segments and 13 reverse primers for TCR Jbeta segments was used. TCRdb took over this immuneACCESS table, retaining in-frame rearrangements with V and J assigned. Such tables are incomplete; in checked studies, under half of the missing clones stem from an unresolved V gene, and the remainder is unexplained. Present in this sample are about 120,000 clones, roughly 70% of which were seen just once. The ten largest clones add up to 3.5% to 4.5% of the sample. Material for sequencing was PBMCs. Receptor source: a man aged 30-40 years in good health and CMV-seronegative.

The J gene is TRBJ2-7, the V gene TRBV5-4; 9 nucleotides match TRBD1. In germline, CDR1 is SGHNT, CDR2 YYREEE (reference sequence). Germline trimming cut 0 bases from V and 3 bases from J; bases unmatched to any gene: 1. CDR3 length equals 14 residues. CDR3 region: CASSLDRGLYEQYF. The CDR3 DNA reads TGTGCCAGCAGCTTGGACAGGGGGCTCTACGAGCAGTACTTC.

The chain employs TRBV4-3 and TRBJ1-5, with a possible D match to TRBD1 (5 bases). The CDR3 covers 15 residues. V was cut by 0 bases and J by 0 bases, with 6 bases left in between. The germline gives CDR1 LGHNA, CDR2 YSLEER. CDR3 protein: CASSQDRASNQPQHF. For the CDR3, the DNA is TGCGCCAGCAGCCAAGACAGGGCTAGCAATCAGCCCCAGCATTTT.

Points on this clone: Germline and junction disagree at one end, which may indicate a read error. The gene calls are TRBV7-9 and TRBJ2-7; D is unclear. This CDR3 spans 12 amino acids. Germline V gene sequence: CDR1 SEHNR, CDR2 FQNEAQ (reference sequence). As DNA, the CDR3 is TGTTCCAGCAGCATAACAAGCTACGAGCAGTACTTC. Translated, it gives CSSSITSYEQYF.

V is TRBV5-6 and J is TRBJ1-2, with 7 nucleotides matching TRBD1. Germline V gene sequence: CDR1 SGHDT, CDR2 YYEEEE. The CDR3 consists of 13 residues. The J segment lost 4 bases and the V segment lost 3 bases, leaving 3 bases of the junction unmatched. This chain's CDR3 is CASSYDRAYGYTF. CDR3 nucleotide sequence: TGTGCCAGCAGCTATGACAGGGCCTATGGCTACACCTTC.

The chain employs TRBV9 and TRBJ2-1; 9 bases are shared with TRBD1. This CDR3 spans 16 amino acids. Germline V gene sequence: CDR1 SGDLS, CDR2 YYNGEE. V shed 0 bases, J shed 7 bases, and the junction held 8 bases outside the gene matches. This chain's CDR3 is CASSVGDRGVRNEQFF. The CDR3 DNA sequence: TGTGCCAGCAGCGTAGGAGACAGGGGGGTTAGGAATGAGCAGTTCTTC.

This sequence joins TRBV12-2 and TRBJ2-2; the DNA was not compared with TRBD2, the D call given in the table. TRBV12-2 is annotated as a pseudogene. The CDR3 is 17 residues long. CDR3 region: CASRLGASEGLTGELFF. CDR3 coding DNA: TGTGCAAGTCGCCTAGGCGCTTCGGAGGGCCTGACCGGGGAGCTGTTTTTT.

The rearrangement joins TRBV27 to TRBJ1-1, with TRBD1 as a possible D gene (5 bases). Looked up from germline, CDR1 is MNHEY and CDR2 is SMNVEV (reference sequence). Trimming pared 6 bases from V and 3 bases from J, leaving 14 bases between. CDR3 length: 14 residues. CDR3 protein: CASRQNGGDTEAFF. The CDR3 DNA reads TGTGCCAGCAGACAAAATGGAGGGGACACTGAAGCTTTCTTT.

This sequence joins TRBV5-5 and TRBJ1-5, with TRBD1 matching 7 bases. Germline V gene sequence: CDR1 SGHKS, CDR2 YYEKEE (reference sequence). V dropped 2 bases and J dropped 6; count of bases not matched to a gene: 8. This CDR3 is built from 15 residues. DNA of the CDR3: TGTGCCAGCAGCTTACGTCAGGGGGGCTCTCAGCCCCAGCATTTT. Its translation: CASSLRQGGSQPQHF. Combining the CDR3 with reference TRBV5-5 and TRBJ1-5 gives the whole variable domain DAGVTQSPTHLIKTRGQQVTLRCSPISGHKSVSWYQQVLGQGPQFIFQYYEKEERGRGNFPDRFSARQFPNYSSELNVNALLLGDSALYLCASSLRQGGSQPQHFGDGTRLSIL.

The chain joins TRBV10-3 to TRBJ2-3; 11 nucleotides agree with TRBD2. J lost 0 bases, V lost 2 bases, and 4 bases had no gene match. This CDR3 comprises 17 residues. Germline CDR1 ENHRY, CDR2 SYGVKD. This CDR3 is CAISEPGTSGSTDTQYF. In nucleotides, the CDR3 is TGTGCCATCAGTGAGCCTGGGACTAGCGGTAGCACAGATACGCAGTATTTT.

The V and J genes are TRBV27 and TRBJ2-1, with D hard to call. Germline assignment: CDR1 MNHEY and CDR2 SMNVEV (reference sequence). The V and J ends lost 2 bases and 0 bases respectively, with 8 bases between them. This CDR3 spans 15 amino acids. The CDR3 bases are TGTGCCAGCAGTTTAGGCCCAAGCTCCTACAATGAGCAGTTCTTC. As protein: CASSLGPSSYNEQFF.

This chain links TRBV28 with TRBJ2-5, with 8 bases aligning to TRBD1. The CDR3 consists of 13 residues. The trim removed 6 bases at V and 4 bases at J, leaving 4 bases unmatched. Germline CDR1 MDHEN, CDR2 SYDVKM. The chain's CDR3 is CASRPTGGETQYF. For the CDR3, the DNA is TGTGCCAGCAGACCCACAGGGGGAGAGACCCAGTACTTC.

In this sample, this clone turned up a few times. Its ends do not fully match the called genes, so a read error is possible. The V and J genes are TRBV4-1 and TRBJ2-1; 9 bases are shared with TRBD2. Germline assignment: CDR1 MGHRA and CDR2 YSYEKL. This CDR3 contains 15 residues. CDR3 in DNA: TGCGCCAGCAGCCAAGGGCTAGCGGGGTACAGTGAGCAGTTCTTC. Translating gives CASSQGLAGYSEQFF.

The chain joins TRBV6-1 to TRBJ2-7; TRBD2 matches at 7 bases. With 2 bases clipped from V and 2 bases from J, the junction kept 12 bases outside the gene matches. This CDR3 spans 17 amino acids. CDR1 and CDR2 from the germline V gene are MNHNS and SASEGT. The CDR3 protein is CASSELLGFGLAYEQYF. The DNA of the CDR3 is TGTGCCAGCAGTGAACTTTTGGGATTCGGACTAGCCTACGAGCAGTACTTC.

The chain links TRBV2 to TRBJ2-3; D not resolved. Germline-derived CDR1 and CDR2 are SNHLY and FYNNEI. Trimming removed 4 bases at V and 6 bases at J, with 8 bases between. The length of the CDR3 is 12 residues. CDR3 nucleotides: TGTGCCAGCAGTGCCTCCCAGGATACGCAGTATTTT. Its translation is CASSASQDTQYF.

V is TRBV27 and J is TRBJ1-2; TRBD1 is a possible D gene (6 bases). CDR1 is MNHEY, CDR2 SMNVEV, per germline (reference sequence). The CDR3 is made up of 16 amino acids. V lost 5 bases and J 8 bases, leaving 24 bases between the germline ends. CDR3 residues: CASSPSFQGIGRGYTF. The DNA for the CDR3 is TGTGCCAGCAGTCCGTCGTTTCAGGGGATCGGGCGAGGCTACACCTTC.

This chain joins TRBV30 and TRBJ2-1; 9 nucleotides agree with TRBD1. J lost 3 bases, V lost 3 bases, and 9 bases had no gene match. The CDR3 sequence is 16 residues long. Germline CDR1 GTSNPN, CDR2 SVGIG (reference sequence). The CDR3 is CAWSGPPGQGYNEQFF. The CDR3 DNA follows: TGTGCCTGGAGCGGCCCCCCGGGACAGGGCTACAATGAGCAGTTCTTC.

The J gene is TRBJ2-2, the V gene TRBV6-1; 8 nucleotides line up with TRBD2. This CDR3 has 14 residues. CDR1 and CDR2 from the germline V gene are MNHNS and SASEGT. Germline trimming cut 11 bases from V and 4 bases from J; bases unmatched to any gene: 9. The CDR3 DNA sequence: TGTGCCGTCCTGAAGCGGGGGTTCACCGGGGAGCTGTTTTTT. It encodes CAVLKRGFTGELFF.

V gene TRBV10-3 combines with J gene TRBJ1-2, with 8 bases fitting TRBD1. The V gene end was trimmed by 11 bases and the J gene end by 5 bases; junction bases not matched to a gene: 10. The CDR3 has 13 amino acids. Germline CDR1 and CDR2: ENHRY and SYGVKD. The CDR3 sequence is CAASGTGVYGYTF. The CDR3 DNA is TGTGCCGCTTCCGGGACAGGCGTTTATGGCTACACCTTC.